The T cell receptor (beta chain) under discussion was sequenced for a study of T cell repertoires in cytomegalovirus infection. The wider study: Evidence of both CMV infection and a matching HLA type came from public TCR beta signatures.

Per the germline V gene, CDR1 is SGHRS and CDR2 is YFSETQ. The CDR3 loop spans 14 amino acids. V was trimmed by 2 bases and J by 7 bases, leaving 10 bases between them. Details on this clonotype: Its specificity is unknown.

Study results and limitations: Carriers of CMV and the relevant HLA type were discriminated by public TCR beta frequency.

TCRdb independently ran MiXCR on the reads; one entry per CDR3 protein. The table lists roughly 150,000 distinct CDR3 sequences, about 32% of them singletons. The sample was CD8+ T cells from cultured PBMCs, taken from culture after CMV antigen stimulation. The clonotype originates from a human donor in good health (CMV status not recorded). Some clones in this sample may be carry-over from other donors' samples. The gene calls are TRBV5-1 and TRBJ1-6; unclear D gene. CDR3: CASSFYGANSPLHF. CDR3 coding DNA: TGCGCCAGCAGCTTCTACGGAGCAAATTCACCCCTCCACTTT.